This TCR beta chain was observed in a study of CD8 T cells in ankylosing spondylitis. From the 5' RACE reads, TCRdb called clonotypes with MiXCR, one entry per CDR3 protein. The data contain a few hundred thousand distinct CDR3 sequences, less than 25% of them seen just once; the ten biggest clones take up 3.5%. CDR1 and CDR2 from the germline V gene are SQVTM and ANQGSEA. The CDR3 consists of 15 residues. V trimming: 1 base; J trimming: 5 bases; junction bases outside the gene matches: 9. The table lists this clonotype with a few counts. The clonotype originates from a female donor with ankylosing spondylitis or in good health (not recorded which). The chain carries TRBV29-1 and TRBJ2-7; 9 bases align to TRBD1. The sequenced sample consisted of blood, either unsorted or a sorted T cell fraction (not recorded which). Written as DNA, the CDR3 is TGCAGCGTTGAAGGACGGGACAGGGCGACGCACGAGCAGTACTTC. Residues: CSVEGRDRATHEQYF.